These 12 T cell receptor beta chains share one sample of origin, sequenced in a study of liver allograft versus peripheral blood T cells. Whole-study context: Transplanted-liver T cell receptor repertoires were compared with recipients' peripheral blood repertoires.

In TCRdb, the reads were re-called with MiXCR into one record per CDR3 protein. The sample contains 6,000 or so distinct CDR3 sequences, 15% to 20% of which appear only once. These receptors were obtained from a human patient who had a liver transplant. Some T cells may possibly be graft donor cells.

This clonotype has a handful of counts. The V call is TRBV5-1, the J call TRBJ2-2; 9 bases are a match to TRBD1. V was clipped by 5 bases and J by 5 bases; unmatched bases: 7. Germline loops: CDR1 SGHRS, CDR2 YFSETQ. The CDR3 runs 15 residues. The CDR3 region has the DNA TGCGCCAGCAGATCCCGACAGGGGGGGACCGGGGAGCTGTTTTTT. This translates into CASRSRQGGTGELFF.

This clonotype is judged medium-sized (0.01 to 0.1%). The chain is built from TRBV29-1 and TRBJ1-2; no reliable D call. Germline CDR1 is SQVTM and CDR2 is ANQGSEA. The V gene lost 1 base and the J gene lost 0 bases, with 6 bases spanning the gap. CDR3 size: 13 residues. CDR3 protein: CSVEGDTNYGYTF. In nucleotides, the CDR3 is TGCAGCGTTGAAGGGGATACTAACTATGGCTACACCTTC.

This clonotype was detected only a few times. The chain combines TRBV20-1 with TRBJ2-7; TRBD2 aligns across 12 bases. The V gene's germline CDR1 is DFQATT and CDR2 SNEGSKA (reference sequence). This CDR3 is built from 15 residues. Trimming cost V 5 bases and J 0 bases; bases outside gene matches: 5. This chain's CDR3 is CSAPGTSGFSYEQYF. In DNA, the CDR3 is TGCAGTGCTCCCGGGACTAGCGGGTTCTCCTACGAGCAGTACTTC.

J is TRBJ2-3 and V is TRBV9, with 8 bases lining up with TRBD2. CDR3 length: 16 amino acids. Germline trimming cut 0 bases from V and 5 bases from J; bases unmatched to any gene: 8. Germline CDR1 reads SGDLS; CDR2 reads YYNGEE. The DNA for the CDR3 is TGTGCCAGCAGCGTAGCTTTCGGGGGGGCGGTAGATACGCAGTATTTT. Residues: CASSVAFGGAVDTQYF.

This clonotype was picked up a small number of times. The gene calls are TRBV6-5 and TRBJ1-3; D might be TRBD1 (5 bases). Germline V gene sequence: CDR1 MNHEY, CDR2 SVGAGI. V gave up 7 bases and J gave up 5 bases, with 12 bases separating them. The CDR3 loop spans 13 amino acids. This chain's CDR3 is CASKGVLRNTIYF. DNA for the CDR3: TGTGCCAGCAAAGGGGTACTTAGAAACACCATATATTTT.

Regarding this clonotype: Since a much larger clone is just one base distant, this may be a read error. The chain links TRBV7-9 to TRBJ2-3; 13 positions agree with TRBD2. CDR3 length: 15 amino acids. In germline, CDR1 is SEHNR, CDR2 FQNEAQ (reference sequence). Written as DNA, the CDR3 is TGTGACAGCAGCCCGACTAGCGGGAGGACAGATACGCAGTATTTT. Translated, it gives CDSSPTSGRTDTQYF.

This clonotype is judged medium-sized. V is TRBV18 and J is TRBJ1-2, with 7 bases lining up with TRBD1. The V and J ends lost 3 bases and 5 bases, in that order; junction bases with no gene match: 6. The CDR3 has 14 residues. CDR1 and CDR2 (germline): KGHSH, LQKENI. DNA of the CDR3: TGTGCCAGCTCACCGGAGGGACAGCTTTATGGCTACACCTTC. It is translated as CASSPEGQLYGYTF.

This clonotype rates as medium-sized. The rearrangement uses TRBV10-3 and TRBJ1-1; a weak D match, TRBD1 (6 bases). In germline, CDR1 is ENHRY, CDR2 SYGVKD. Deletions cut 2 bases from V and 0 bases from J, with 13 bases between. The CDR3 length is 16 residues. CDR3 coding DNA: TGTGCCATCAGTGAGCATACAGGGATCGTGAACACTGAAGCTTTCTTT. Translation gives CAISEHTGIVNTEAFF.

This clonotype was found a few times. The V call is TRBV20-1, the J call TRBJ2-3; TRBD2 matches at 12 bases. J lost 3 bases, V lost 2 bases, and 6 bases had no gene match. Per the germline V gene, CDR1 is DFQATT and CDR2 is SNEGSKA (reference sequence). The CDR3 has 16 residues. In DNA form, the CDR3 reads TGCAGTGCTAGAACCCTAGCGGGGGGGGTGACAGATACGCAGTATTTT. Translating it yields CSARTLAGGVTDTQYF.

This clonotype was recorded only once. This may be a read error, as it is one base from a much larger clone. J is TRBJ1-3 and V is TRBV28; D not certain. Germline V gene lookup returns CDR1 MDHEN and CDR2 SYDVKM. The CDR3 has 13 amino acids. The CDR3 coding sequence is TGTGTCAGCAGTTTAGGCGGCGGAAACACCATATATTTT. Its translation: CVSSLGGGNTIYF.

This clonotype showed up just once. In DNA form, the CDR3 reads TGTGCCAGCAGCGTAGGAAACGGGAGAGGAGAGACCCAGTACTTC. This codes for CASSVGNGRGETQYF. The chain couples TRBV9 to TRBJ2-5, with D possibly matching TRBD2 (6 bases). V was trimmed by 0 bases and J by 4 bases, leaving 13 bases between them. The germline CDR1 and CDR2 sequences are SGDLS and YYNGEE. This CDR3 comprises 15 residues.

This clonotype was counted between two and nine times. The gene calls are TRBV20-1 and TRBJ1-5; 9 bases are shared with TRBD1. CDR1 is DFQATT, CDR2 SNEGSKA, per germline (reference sequence). J was trimmed by 6 bases and V by 0 bases; bases with no gene match: 9. CDR3 size: 16 residues. The CDR3 coding sequence is TGCAGTGCTAGAGATCTGGGACAGGGATCACGTCAGCCCCAGCATTTT. Translated, it gives CSARDLGQGSRQPQHF.